A single sample is the source of the 15 T cell receptor beta chains below, sequenced in a study of cytomegalovirus exposure and HLA in healthy donors. In the PCR, 60 Vbeta and 13 Jbeta primers were used. Profiling relied on immunoSEQ multiplex PCR, and the TCRdb table lists in-frame clones only, not all of them. Among under 150,000 clones listed, 80% to 85% were seen once. Sequenced material: PBMCs. These receptors all stem from a boy aged 5-17 years in good health and CMV-seronegative.

This chain's CDR3 is CAVHRNNEQFF. The DNA for the CDR3 is TGTGCCGTCCACAGGAACAATGAGCAGTTCTTC. The chain uses TRBV10-3 and TRBJ2-1, with D possibly being TRBD1 (5 bases). The V and J ends lost 11 bases and 5 bases respectively, with 10 bases between them. The CDR3 has 11 amino acids. Germline lookup yields CDR1 ENHRY and CDR2 SYGVKD.

The gene calls are TRBV30 and TRBJ2-3; 8 nucleotides match TRBD1. The junction had 9 bases not matched to a gene; V was cut back by 5 bases and J by 2 bases. The CDR3 is 15 residues long. Germline V gene sequence: CDR1 GTSNPN, CDR2 SVGIG (reference sequence). The CDR3 region has the DNA TGTGCCTGGGACCCCGGACAGGGTTACACAGATACGCAGTATTTT. Protein product: CAWDPGQGYTDTQYF.

This clone was seen more than once but under ten times. The chain couples TRBV30 to TRBJ2-3; D remains unclear. CDR1 and CDR2 (germline): GTSNPN, SVGIG (reference sequence). V was shortened by 5 bases and J by 1 base, with 10 bases between the two germline ends. This CDR3 spans 13 amino acids. CDR3 in amino acids: CAWVNSRTDTQYF. Written as DNA, the CDR3 is TGTGCCTGGGTTAATAGCCGCACAGATACGCAGTATTTT. The variable domain in full, with the rest retrieved from reference TRBV30 and TRBJ2-3, is SQTIHQWPATLVQPVGSPLSLECTVEGTSNPNLYWYRQAAGRGLQLLFYSVGIGQISSEVPQNLSASRPQDRQFILSSKKLLLSDSGFYLCAWVNSRTDTQYFGPGTRLTVL.

This chain joins TRBV5-6 and TRBJ2-2; D gene ambiguous. The CDR3 is 15 amino acids. V was clipped by 4 bases and J by 8 bases, with 18 bases between them. CDR1 is SGHDT and CDR2 is YYEEEE in the germline V gene. The CDR3 DNA is TGTGCCAGCAGCCTACTCGAGGCGGCGTGGGGGGAGCTGTTTTTT. Residues: CASSLLEAAWGELFF.

The chain is built from TRBV6-5 and TRBJ2-7; 7 bases are shared with TRBD1. CDR1 and CDR2 (germline): MNHEY, SVGAGI. V gave up 0 bases and J gave up 3 bases; unmatched junction bases: 8. CDR3 length: 16 residues. Written as DNA, the CDR3 is TGTGCCAGCAGTTACTCCTCGGGGACAGCCAGCTACGAGCAGTACTTC. Protein product: CASSYSSGTASYEQYF.

V and J are TRBV11-2 and TRBJ1-1; D is uncertain. Germline V gene lookup returns CDR1 SGHAT and CDR2 FQNNGV. Between the trimmed V and J ends, which lost 5 bases and 0 bases, there was a span of 7 bases. The CDR3 consists of 13 residues. CDR3 bases: TGTGCCAGCAGCCAAGAGGTGAACACTGAAGCTTTCTTT. This translates into CASSQEVNTEAFF.

The genes are TRBV4-3 and TRBJ2-2, with a tentative D call TRBD1 (6 bases). Per germline, CDR1 LGHNA and CDR2 YSLEER. The ends were cut back, 4 bases at V and 6 bases at J, with 15 bases in the middle. The CDR3 is 15 residues long. The CDR3 spells CASSLGQTPPGELFF. The CDR3, as DNA: TGCGCCAGCAGCCTTGGACAGACTCCCCCCGGGGAGCTGTTTTTT.

The genes are TRBV18 and TRBJ2-1; 11 nucleotides agree with TRBD2. Germline CDR1 is KGHSH and CDR2 is LQKENI. Germline trimming cut 0 bases from V and 6 bases from J; bases unmatched to any gene: 4. The CDR3 is 16 amino acids. CDR3 DNA sequence: TGTGCCAGCTCACCACCGGGACTAGCGGAACCCAATGAGCAGTTCTTC. Translated: CASSPPGLAEPNEQFF.

The V gene is TRBV30, the J gene TRBJ2-7; the D gene is possibly TRBD2 (5 bases). V gave up 4 bases and J gave up 1 base, with 14 bases separating them. This CDR3 is 14 amino acids long. Per the germline V gene, CDR1 is GTSNPN and CDR2 is SVGIG (reference sequence). The CDR3 nucleotides read TGTGCCTGGACCGCCGGAGAGGGTTCCTACGAGCAGTACTTC. Amino acids: CAWTAGEGSYEQYF.

This rearrangement joins TRBV25-1 to TRBJ1-3; D remains unclear. The V and J ends lost 4 bases and 4 bases respectively, with 17 bases between them. Germline CDR1 is MGHDK and CDR2 is SYGVNS. CDR3 length equals 16 residues. This chain's CDR3 is CASSAGQEGRGNTIYF. The CDR3 DNA follows: TGTGCCAGCAGTGCCGGGCAGGAGGGTAGAGGAAACACCATATATTTT.

The chain recombines TRBV15 with TRBJ1-3, with unresolved D. In germline, CDR1 is LNHNV, CDR2 YYDKDF (reference sequence). The V end was cut by 0 bases, the J end by 0 bases, with 6 bases between. The CDR3 sequence is 15 residues long. CDR3 region: CATSRDRLSGNTIYF. CDR3 nucleotide sequence: TGTGCCACCAGCAGAGATAGACTCTCTGGAAACACCATATATTTT.

The chain uses TRBV6-1 and TRBJ2-1, with a tentative D call TRBD2 (6 bases). Germline V gene lookup returns CDR1 MNHNS and CDR2 SASEGT. The CDR3 is 15 residues long. V was pared by 3 bases and J by 7 bases, with 16 bases between. The CDR3 nucleotides read TGTGCCAGCAGTGACCCAGCGGGTTATCGGAATGAGCAGTTCTTC. Translated: CASSDPAGYRNEQFF.

The chain carries TRBV12-5 and TRBJ2-1, with D possibly matching TRBD1 (5 bases). The CDR3 length is 15 residues. Germline V CDR1 and CDR2: LGHNT, FRNRAP. The ends were cut back, 6 bases at V and 7 bases at J, with 19 bases in the middle. In DNA form, the CDR3 reads TGTGCTAGTGGCCGCCGTGGGGCGACGGGTAATGAGCAGTTCTTC. Its protein is CASGRRGATGNEQFF.

This clone has just one count. V usage is TRBV11-2 and J usage is TRBJ1-1; D not certain. CDR3 size: 13 residues. V lost 1 base to trimming and J lost 1 base, with 4 bases between them. Germline CDR1 is SGHAT and CDR2 is FQNNGV. The CDR3 sequence: CASSLAQNTEAFF. The CDR3 DNA reads TGTGCCAGCAGCTTAGCCCAGAACACTGAAGCTTTCTTT.

The CDR3 sequence is CAWMGDVIGGTEAFF. DNA of the CDR3: TGTGCCTGGATGGGTGACGTCATAGGGGGCACTGAAGCTTTCTTT. The V gene is TRBV30, the J gene TRBJ1-1; tentative D call: TRBD1 (6 bases). The ends were cut back, 4 bases at V and 4 bases at J, with 19 bases in the middle. Germline assignment: CDR1 GTSNPN and CDR2 SVGIG (reference sequence). The CDR3 is 15 residues long.